Each of the 15 T cell receptor beta chains below was sequenced from the same sample in a study of cytomegalovirus exposure and HLA in healthy donors. Use of 60 Vbeta and 13 Jbeta primers characterized the PCR. The protocol was immunoSEQ multiplex PCR, while the TCRdb copy is restricted to in-frame clones and leaves out a portion. The sample includes about 180,000 clones, roughly 78% of them seen just once. Sequenced sample: PBMCs. The receptors were sampled from a young woman in good health and CMV-seronegative.

The V call is TRBV7-8, the J call TRBJ2-1; 14 positions agree with TRBD2. Germline CDR1 reads SGHVS; CDR2 reads FQNEAQ. The J segment lost 0 bases and the V segment lost 4 bases, leaving 8 bases of the junction unmatched. CDR3 size: 19 residues. The CDR3 is CASSSPGLAGVSSYNEQFF. The DNA of the CDR3 is TGTGCCAGCAGCTCCCCGGGACTAGCGGGGGTTTCCTCCTACAATGAGCAGTTCTTC.

This clone appeared a few times. The chain links TRBV27 to TRBJ1-1; tentatively, D is TRBD1 (5 bases). The V end was cut by 6 bases, the J end by 7 bases, with 15 bases between. The germline V gene encodes CDR1 MNHEY and CDR2 SMNVEV (reference sequence). This CDR3 spans 13 amino acids. CDR3 nucleotide sequence: TGTGCCAGCAGACAAACGACGGGGGGTGAAGCTTTCTTT. Translated: CASRQTTGGEAFF.

The sample holds a few counts of this clone. The V gene is TRBV9, the J gene TRBJ1-4, with D possibly being TRBD1 (6 bases). This CDR3 is built from 14 residues. Germline CDR1 and CDR2: SGDLS and YYNGEE. Trimming shortened V by 6 bases and J by 7 bases, and 16 bases separated the two germline ends. CDR3 region: CASNLQGFGEKLFF. CDR3 bases: TGTGCCAGCAACTTACAGGGTTTTGGTGAAAAACTGTTTTTT. Variable domain in full (rest from reference TRBV9 and TRBJ1-4): DSGVTQTPKHLITATGQRVTLRCSPRSGDLSVYWYQQSLDQGLQFLIQYYNGEERAKGNILERFSAQQFPDLHSELNLSSLELGDSALYFCASNLQGFGEKLFFGSGTQLSVL.

The chain joins TRBV19 to TRBJ1-6, with a weak D call TRBD1 (5 bases). CDR3 size: 15 residues. Looked up from germline, CDR1 is LNHDA and CDR2 is SQIVND (reference sequence). V lost 3 bases and J 8 bases, leaving 14 bases between the germline ends. The CDR3 DNA sequence: TGTGCCAGTAGTATTGTTCCGGGGGGAGATTCACCCCTCCACTTT. This codes for CASSIVPGGDSPLHF.

The rearrangement uses TRBV27 and TRBJ2-1; possibly TRBD2 for D (6 bases). The germline V gene encodes CDR1 MNHEY and CDR2 SMNVEV (reference sequence). The CDR3 is 17 residues long. Trimming removed 7 bases at V and 9 bases at J, with 28 bases between. CDR3 sequence: CASTPYGGPIQYSEQFF. The CDR3 DNA follows: TGTGCCAGCACCCCCTACGGGGGTCCCATACAGTATAGTGAGCAGTTCTTC.

The CDR3 protein is CASSLHTGDMNTEAFF. DNA for the CDR3: TGCGCCAGCAGCTTGCACACAGGGGATATGAACACTGAAGCTTTCTTT. J is TRBJ1-1 and V is TRBV5-1; 7 bases align to TRBD1. V trimming: 1 base; J trimming: 0 bases; junction bases outside the gene matches: 6. The germline CDR1 and CDR2 sequences are SGHRS and YFSETQ. The CDR3 is 16 amino acids.

The chain combines TRBV13 with TRBJ2-2; D might be TRBD2 (7 bases). Germline loops: CDR1 PRHDT, CDR2 FYEKMQ (reference sequence). This CDR3 comprises 13 residues. V was clipped by 2 bases and J by 9 bases, with 10 bases between them. DNA of the CDR3: TGTGCCAGCAGCTTAACGGGGGGCCGGGAGCTGTTTTTT. Protein product: CASSLTGGRELFF.

The CDR3 loop is CASSSEQGAYYEQYF. CDR3 sequence (DNA): TGTGCCAGCAGCTCGGAACAGGGAGCCTACTACGAGCAGTACTTC. This chain uses TRBV7-8 with TRBJ2-7, with D perhaps matching TRBD1 (6 bases). The CDR3 is 15 amino acids. The ends were cut back, 4 bases at V and 3 bases at J, with 16 bases in the middle. Germline assignment: CDR1 SGHVS and CDR2 FQNEAQ. Full variable domain (rest looked up from reference TRBV7-8 and TRBJ2-7): GAGVSQSPRYKVAKRGQDVALRCDPISGHVSLFWYQQALGQGPEFLTYFQNEAQLDKSGLPSDRFFAERPEGSVSTLKIQRTQQEDSAVYLCASSSEQGAYYEQYFGPGTRLTVT.

V and J are TRBV19 and TRBJ1-5; the match to TRBD1 covers 9 bases. The CDR3 is 20 amino acids. J was trimmed by 3 bases and V by 0 bases; bases with no gene match: 15. CDR1 and CDR2 (germline): LNHDA, SQIVND (reference sequence). CDR3 nucleotide sequence: TGTGCCAGTAGTATAGATCTTTGGACTAGAGGGGACAGGGACAATCAGCCCCAGCATTTT. Its protein is CASSIDLWTRGDRDNQPQHF.

The V and J genes are TRBV6-5 and TRBJ2-4; possibly TRBD1 for D (5 bases). The CDR3 runs 13 residues. V lost 5 bases and J lost 7, with 12 bases in between. Germline V gene sequence: CDR1 MNHEY, CDR2 SVGAGI. CDR3 DNA sequence: TGTGCCAGCAGTCCCCCGGCAGGGAACATTCAGTACTTC. Its protein product is CASSPPAGNIQYF.

The V call is TRBV19, the J call TRBJ2-1; 8 nucleotides agree with TRBD1. Per germline, CDR1 LNHDA and CDR2 SQIVND (reference sequence). The V and J ends lost 5 bases and 0 bases, in that order; junction bases with no gene match: 3. CDR3 length: 15 amino acids. In DNA, the CDR3 is TGTGCCAGTAGTTTAGGGACAGGCTCCTACAATGAGCAGTTCTTC. Translating gives CASSLGTGSYNEQFF.

The chain combines TRBV30 with TRBJ2-5, with D possibly TRBD2 on 7 matching bases. The V end lost 5 bases, the J end lost 6 bases, and 19 bases lay between the germline ends. The CDR3 sequence is 14 residues long. Germline V gene lookup returns CDR1 GTSNPN and CDR2 SVGIG (reference sequence). The DNA for the CDR3 is TGTGCCTGGGGCCCCCGCGGGGGCTCGAAGACCCAGTACTTC. It yields the protein CAWGPRGGSKTQYF. Together with reference TRBV30 and TRBJ2-5, the CDR3 gives the full variable domain: SQTIHQWPATLVQPVGSPLSLECTVEGTSNPNLYWYRQAAGRGLQLLFYSVGIGQISSEVPQNLSASRPQDRQFILSSKKLLLSDSGFYLCAWGPRGGSKTQYFGPGTRLLVL.

The rearrangement joins TRBV7-3 to TRBJ2-1; D is possibly TRBD1 (7 bases). The CDR3 runs 14 residues. Trimming stripped 5 bases from V and 7 bases from J, with 15 bases between. Looked up from germline, CDR1 is SGHTA and CDR2 is FQGTGA. CDR3 loop: CASSPQGGRNEQFF. CDR3 sequence (DNA): TGTGCCAGCAGCCCCCAGGGGGGCCGGAATGAGCAGTTCTTC.

This clone has just a few counts. The V call is TRBV10-1, the J call TRBJ1-1, with 9 bases fitting TRBD1. The CDR3 is 13 amino acids. In germline, CDR1 is WNHNN, CDR2 SYGVQD (reference sequence). V shed 6 bases, J shed 5 bases, and the junction held 4 bases outside the gene matches. The CDR3 sequence: CASSRDRVTEAFF. CDR3 DNA sequence: TGCGCCAGCAGCCGGGACAGGGTAACTGAAGCTTTCTTT.

In regard to this clone: Other nucleotide sequences in the sample specify the same CDR3. The chain links TRBV29-1 to TRBJ1-3, with D unresolved. The CDR3 has 13 residues. V lost 4 bases, J lost 0 bases, and 7 bases lay in between. Germline CDR1 is SQVTM and CDR2 is ANQGSEA. This CDR3 reads CSVGGSSGNTIYF. CDR3 DNA sequence: TGCAGCGTTGGCGGCAGCTCTGGAAACACCATATATTTT.